Each of the 5 T cell receptor beta chains below was sequenced from the same sample in a study of blood T cell repertoires in COVID-19 (dated by TCRdb to about 2020). The library was obtained by the immunoSEQ multiplex PCR assay. Imported from immuneACCESS, the table was reduced by TCRdb to in-frame sequences with V and J called. These copies leave out some clones; in studies compared against another copy, an unresolved V gene accounts for under half, and the cause of the remainder is not known. Recorded for this sample are around 26,000 clones; roughly 84% of them occurred a single time. Roughly 31% of the sample rests with the top ten. Sequencing was done on a sample of peripheral blood. These receptors were collected from a human donor in a cohort sampled during active COVID-19.

The chain has TRBV6-5 and TRBJ1-3; 8 bases match TRBD1. This CDR3 comprises 15 residues. V was clipped by 8 bases and J by 3 bases; unmatched bases: 9. Germline V gene sequence: CDR1 MNHEY, CDR2 SVGAGI. The CDR3: CASGYRGGGGNTIYF. The CDR3 coding sequence is TGTGCCAGCGGCTACAGGGGGGGAGGTGGAAACACCATATATTTT.

The V and J genes are TRBV27 and TRBJ2-5; the match to TRBD2 covers 10 bases. Trimming took 5 bases from V and 5 from J; bases not matched to a gene: 5. Germline loops: CDR1 MNHEY, CDR2 SMNVEV (reference sequence). The CDR3 length is 14 residues. In nucleotides, the CDR3 is TGTGCCAGCAGTCCCTTGACTAGCGGGGAGACCCAGTACTTC. Amino acids: CASSPLTSGETQYF.

A few counts support this clone. The chain uses TRBV24-1 and TRBJ2-2; D remains unclear. The V and J ends lost 9 bases and 7 bases respectively, with 8 bases between them. Germline V CDR1 and CDR2: KGHDR, SFDVKD. This CDR3 spans 11 amino acids. CDR3 sequence reads: CATGVYGELFF. The CDR3 coding sequence is TGTGCCACCGGTGTGTACGGGGAGCTGTTTTTT.

This clone was picked up a small number of times. The J gene is TRBJ1-1, the V gene TRBV19; 11 bases fit TRBD1. With 3 bases clipped from V and 4 bases from J, the junction kept 4 bases outside the gene matches. The germline V gene has CDR1 LNHDA and CDR2 SQIVND (reference sequence). This CDR3 region has 15 residues. The CDR3 region has the DNA TGTGCCAGTAGTATCACCGGGACAGGGGGCACTGAAGCTTTCTTT. Its translation: CASSITGTGGTEAFF.

This rearrangement joins TRBV5-1 to TRBJ2-1; 7 nucleotides align to TRBD1. Germline V lookup: CDR1 SGHRS, CDR2 YFSETQ. Trimming at V came to 4 bases and at J to 0 bases, leaving 7 bases not matched to a gene. The CDR3 length is 16 residues. The CDR3 DNA sequence: TGCGCCAGCAGCCAACCGACAGGGAGCTCCTACAATGAGCAGTTCTTC. Protein: CASSQPTGSSYNEQFF.